A selection of T cell receptor beta chains follows, all from one sample in a study of OX40 agonist ivuxolimab in advanced cancers. Using immunoSEQ multiplex PCR, the repertoire was profiled, and TCRdb retains in-frame clones only, with some absent. The sample yields around 65,000 clones, approximately 86% seen once. Sequencing was performed on CD4+ or CD8+ T cells sorted from blood, taken in a trial of the OX40 agonist ivuxolimab. These receptors all stem from an adult with an advanced solid tumor such as melanoma, head and neck, liver or kidney cancer. CDR3s include the opening cysteine and the closing phenylalanine or tryptophan. D genes are given only for firm matches. Some rows mark clone size as missing; the rest say once, few, many or name a class of expanded clone.

V gene	J gene	clone size	D gene	CDR3 DNA	CDR3 protein
TRBV5-1	TRBJ2-3	-	TRBD2	TGCGCCAGCAGCTTGGTGGCGGGGGGGCCACCAGATACGCAGTATTTT	CASSLVAGGPPDTQYF
TRBV19	TRBJ1-6	-	-	TGTGCCAGTAGTATAGCGGGGGGCTCCTATAATTCACCCCTCCACTTT	CASSIAGGSYNSPLHF
TRBV9	TRBJ1-4	-	TRBD1	TGTGCCAGCAGCGTAGTGCCGACAGGGTCTAATGAAAAACTGTTTTTT	CASSVVPTGSNEKLFF
TRBV5-1	TRBJ2-2	few	-	TGCGCCAGCAGCGGGGGGACAGACGCGAACACCGGGGAGCTGTTTTTT	CASSGGTDANTGELFF
TRBV2	TRBJ2-2	once	TRBD1	TGTGCCAGCAGTCTCCTAGAGACAGGGCGCACCGGGGAGCTGTTTTTT	CASSLLETGRTGELFF
TRBV29-1	TRBJ2-3	-	-	TGCAGCGTTGAAACCGGAGCAGATACGCAGTATTTT	CSVETGADTQYF
TRBV27	TRBJ1-2	once	TRBD1	TGTGCCAGCAGTTTCCGGGACAGCAATGGCTACACCTTC	CASSFRDSNGYTF
TRBV2	TRBJ2-5	-	-	TGTGCCAGCAGTGAAGCGTGGTCTACCTCGGAGACCCAGTACTTC	CASSEAWSTSETQYF
TRBV27	TRBJ2-7	-	-	TGTGCCAGCAGTTACCGAGCCCGTAATTACGAGCAGCAGTACTTC	CASSYRARNYEQQYF
TRBV15	TRBJ2-2	few	TRBD1	TGTGCCACCAGCAGAGACAGAGGGGACAGGGCTCGCGGGGAGCTGTTTTTT	CATSRDRGDRARGELFF
TRBV7-2	TRBJ1-1	once	-	TGTGCCAGCAGCTTAGTTCCAGGAAACACTGAAGCTTTCTTT	CASSLVPGNTEAFF
TRBV7-2	TRBJ2-2	-	TRBD2	TGTGCCAGCAGCTACGGGGTGGGAGGGATAACCGGGGAGCTGTTTTTT	CASSYGVGGITGELFF